This TCR beta chain was recovered during a study of T cells in Graves' hyperthyroidism and ophthalmopathy. The V gene's germline CDR1 is GTSNPN and CDR2 SVGIG (reference sequence). The CDR3 consists of 17 residues. The V end lost 2 bases, the J end lost 3 bases, and 20 bases lay between the germline ends. TCR beta CDR3 regions were amplified from RNA. Carried out on the TCR CDR3, a first-round RT-PCR used the HTBI primer set. Each CDR3 protein gets one entry after TCRdb re-called the multiplex PCR reads with MiXCR. Of hundreds of thousands of distinct CDR3 sequences detected, around 15% appear once; the ten largest clones hold approximately 3.5%. Ten or more counts support this clonotype. Its antigen is as yet unknown. Study outcomes and limitations: Model-based prediction identified ophthalmopathy a median 6.5 months prior to its onset.

8.5 to 10 ml of fresh peripheral blood supplied the PBMCs. This sequence joins TRBV30 and TRBJ2-4, with D possibly being TRBD1 or TRBD2 (5 bases each). Sequencing was carried out using blood. The sequence was obtained from a woman aged 40 to 50 with Graves' ophthalmopathy. DNA of the CDR3: TGTGCCTGGAGTCTCTTTTCGGGGCCTCGGGACAAAAACATTCAGTACTTC. The encoded protein is CAWSLFSGPRDKNIQYF.